Listed here is a single T cell receptor beta chain. What it recognizes is unknown. V lost 4 bases and J lost 3; bases outside the gene matches: 15. From germline, CDR1 is SGHDT and CDR2 YYEEEE. The CDR3 covers 18 residues. The data originate from a study of cytomegalovirus exposure and HLA in healthy donors. General study points: Likely technical artifact: a cluster of highly shared sequence variants.

A multiplex PCR was run with 60 Vbeta primers and 13 Jbeta primers. Original data processing: Tens of millions of unique TCR beta chains, roughly 11 million of them shared, were counted by a later analysis. The data were produced by immunoSEQ multiplex PCR, yet TCRdb's version contains in-frame clones alone and is incomplete. The DNA was the basis for D and trimming; V, J and clone size are from that table. Among 65,000 to 85,000 clones, roughly 70% were seen once, and the ten largest hold approximately 4.4%. The clonotype was recovered from a man between 60 and 70 years old in good health and CMV-seropositive. J is TRBJ1-5 and V is TRBV5-6, with 8 bases aligning to TRBD1. Sequencing was done on a sample of PBMCs. The CDR3 coding sequence is TGTGCCAGCAGCACCACCCGGTTGGACAGGGAGCCCAATCAGCCCCAGCATTTT. It yields the protein CASSTTRLDREPNQPQHF. The full variable domain, rest sourced from reference TRBV5-6 and TRBJ1-5, is DAGVTQSPTHLIKTRGQQVTLRCSPKSGHDTVSWYQQALGQGPQFIFQYYEEEERQRGNFPDRFSGHQFPNYSSELNVNALLLGDSALYLCASSTTRLDREPNQPQHFGDGTRLSIL.